These T cell receptor beta chains were read from a single sample in a study of shared clonotypes between healthy human individuals. Here immunoSEQ multiplex PCR was the method, and the copy in TCRdb shows in-frame clones only, minus some. The table includes more than 850,000 clones, 70% to 80% detected once. Source material: memory CD4+ T cells from PBMCs. Receptors originate from a man between 18 and 29 years old in good health. Some clones in this sample may be carry-over from other donors' samples. CDR3s include the opening cysteine and the closing phenylalanine or tryptophan. Fields, in order: D gene, J gene, V gene, clone size, CDR3 DNA, CDR3 protein. A D gene is named only where the DNA matches it firmly. The listing skips clone size in some rows; elsewhere it reads once, few, many or a size class.

d_gene: .
j_gene: TRBJ2-3
v_gene: TRBV6-6
abundance: .
CDR3nt: TGTGCCAGCAGTCAGAACACAGATACGCAGTATTTT
CDR3aa: CASSQNTDTQYF

d_gene: .
j_gene: TRBJ2-1
v_gene: TRBV7-2
abundance: .
CDR3nt: TGTGCCAGCAGCCTGTCCGGGACTCCATCCTACAATGAGCAGTTCTTC
CDR3aa: CASSLSGTPSYNEQFF

d_gene: TRBD2
j_gene: TRBJ2-1
v_gene: TRBV9
abundance: .
CDR3nt: TGTGCCAGCAGCGTCTCTGGACTAGCGGGAGGACGCTCCTACAATGAGCAGTTCTTC
CDR3aa: CASSVSGLAGGRSYNEQFF

d_gene: TRBD1
j_gene: TRBJ1-2
v_gene: TRBV5-4
abundance: .
CDR3nt: TGTGCCAGCAGCCAAAGGGACAGTGGAGGCTACACCTTC
CDR3aa: CASSQRDSGGYTF

d_gene: TRBD1
j_gene: TRBJ1-3
v_gene: TRBV7-8
abundance: few
CDR3nt: TGTGCCAGCAGCCCCCAACAGGGGAGGTCTGGAAACACCATATATTTT
CDR3aa: CASSPQQGRSGNTIYF

d_gene: .
j_gene: TRBJ1-2
v_gene: TRBV6-1
abundance: .
CDR3nt: TGTGCCAGCAGGAAGGATACGGTAATCTATGGCTACACCTTC
CDR3aa: CASRKDTVIYGYTF

d_gene: .
j_gene: TRBJ1-1
v_gene: TRBV19
abundance: once
CDR3nt: TGTGCCAGTGTCGGTGGGACTAAGAACACTGAAGCTTTCTTT
CDR3aa: CASVGGTKNTEAFF

d_gene: .
j_gene: TRBJ2-7
v_gene: TRBV6-5
abundance: .
CDR3nt: TGTGCCAGCAGTTACCGGTCAACCTACGAGCAGTACTTC
CDR3aa: CASSYRSTYEQYF

d_gene: TRBD2
j_gene: TRBJ2-7
v_gene: TRBV14
abundance: .
CDR3nt: TGTGCCAGCAGCCAAGCCACGGATTGGCGGGAGTTTTCCCGCGAGCAGTACTTC
CDR3aa: CASSQATDWREFSREQYF

d_gene: .
j_gene: TRBJ2-1
v_gene: TRBV19
abundance: many
CDR3nt: TGTGCCAGTAGTATAGAGTTCTGGCAGTTCTTC
CDR3aa: CASSIEFWQFF

d_gene: TRBD2
j_gene: TRBJ2-1
v_gene: TRBV30
abundance: few
CDR3nt: TGTGCCTGGAGCCTGACTAGCGGGAGGGAGAATGAGCAGTTCTTC
CDR3aa: CAWSLTSGRENEQFF

d_gene: .
j_gene: TRBJ1-5
v_gene: TRBV7-8
abundance: .
CDR3nt: TGTGCCAGCAGCTTGATGACAGACAGCAATCAGCCCCAGCATTTT
CDR3aa: CASSLMTDSNQPQHF

d_gene: .
j_gene: TRBJ1-5
v_gene: TRBV28
abundance: .
CDR3nt: TGTGCCAGCAACCTGATAGGACAGCCCCAGCATTTT
CDR3aa: CASNLIGQPQHF

d_gene: .
j_gene: TRBJ2-7
v_gene: TRBV6-1
abundance: .
CDR3nt: TGTGCCAGCAGCGTCTTCATGAGCGTCTCCTACGAGCAGTACTTC
CDR3aa: CASSVFMSVSYEQYF

d_gene: TRBD1
j_gene: TRBJ1-5
v_gene: TRBV5-1
abundance: .
CDR3nt: TGCGCCAGCAGCTTGAATGGACAGGGGAGCAATCAGCCCCAGCATTTT
CDR3aa: CASSLNGQGSNQPQHF

d_gene: .
j_gene: TRBJ2-6
v_gene: TRBV5-4
abundance: .
CDR3nt: TGTGCCACCGAGGCAGGGCCAATTTCTGGGGCCAACGTCCTGACTTTC
CDR3aa: CATEAGPISGANVLTF

d_gene: .
j_gene: TRBJ2-2
v_gene: TRBV7-3
abundance: .
CDR3nt: TGTGCCAGCAGCTTAAACGGGAGAACCGGGGAGCTGTTTTTT
CDR3aa: CASSLNGRTGELFF

d_gene: .
j_gene: TRBJ1-2
v_gene: TRBV11-3
abundance: once
CDR3nt: TGTGCCAGCAGCTTGGCCATATGGGGGTTCTATGGCTACACCTTC
CDR3aa: CASSLAIWGFYGYTF

d_gene: .
j_gene: TRBJ2-5
v_gene: TRBV29-1
abundance: once
CDR3nt: TGCAGCGTCCGATCGGGTGCGGCGGGCCAAGAGACCCAGTACTTC
CDR3aa: CSVRSGAAGQETQYF

d_gene: .
j_gene: TRBJ2-5
v_gene: TRBV5-1
abundance: .
CDR3nt: TGCGCCAGCAGCGTACTGGACAGATCCCAAGAGACCCAGTACTTC
CDR3aa: CASSVLDRSQETQYF

d_gene: .
j_gene: TRBJ1-1
v_gene: TRBV29-1
abundance: .
CDR3nt: TGCAGCGTTCCAAATCAGGGCACTGAAGCTTTCTTT
CDR3aa: CSVPNQGTEAFF

d_gene: .
j_gene: TRBJ1-4
v_gene: TRBV9
abundance: .
CDR3nt: TGTGCCAGCAGCGTTTCCGGGCTCCCTAATGAAAAACTGTTTTTT
CDR3aa: CASSVSGLPNEKLFF

d_gene: .
j_gene: TRBJ1-5
v_gene: TRBV5-1
abundance: .
CDR3nt: TGCGCCAGCAGCCCCGGCGGGGGCAGCAATCAGCCCCAGCATTTT
CDR3aa: CASSPGGGSNQPQHF

d_gene: .
j_gene: TRBJ1-2
v_gene: TRBV6-1
abundance: .
CDR3nt: TGTGCCAGCACTCAACCCCCGGGGAATGGCTACACCTTC
CDR3aa: CASTQPPGNGYTF

d_gene: TRBD2
j_gene: TRBJ2-7
v_gene: TRBV5-4
abundance: many
CDR3nt: TGTGCCAGCAGCCAGACTAGCGGGAGCTCCTACGAGCAGTACTTC
CDR3aa: CASSQTSGSSYEQYF

d_gene: TRBD2
j_gene: TRBJ2-1
v_gene: TRBV27
abundance: .
CDR3nt: TGTGCCAGCAGGGATAGCGGGAGAGAAGCCTACAATGAGCAGTTCTTC
CDR3aa: CASRDSGREAYNEQFF

d_gene: .
j_gene: TRBJ2-4
v_gene: TRBV19
abundance: .
CDR3nt: TGTGCCAGTAGTATGGAGGGTTGGTTAGCCAAAAACATTCAGTACTTC
CDR3aa: CASSMEGWLAKNIQYF

d_gene: TRBD1
j_gene: TRBJ2-6
v_gene: TRBV5-4
abundance: .
CDR3nt: TGTGCCAGCAGCCCTGGACAGGGGGTTGGGGCCAACGTCCTGACTTTC
CDR3aa: CASSPGQGVGANVLTF

d_gene: .
j_gene: TRBJ2-2
v_gene: TRBV29-1
abundance: .
CDR3nt: TGCAGCGTCCTTGAAGAGCTAAACACCGGGGAGCTGTTTTTT
CDR3aa: CSVLEELNTGELFF

d_gene: .
j_gene: TRBJ1-2
v_gene: TRBV27
abundance: .
CDR3nt: TGTGCCAGCAGTTTATCGGCCGGGGCCCAGTATGGCTACACCTTC
CDR3aa: CASSLSAGAQYGYTF

d_gene: .
j_gene: TRBJ2-2
v_gene: TRBV9
abundance: once
CDR3nt: TGTGCCAGCAGCGAGGACTCTTACACCGGGGAGCTGTTTTTT
CDR3aa: CASSEDSYTGELFF

d_gene: TRBD2
j_gene: TRBJ2-2
v_gene: TRBV9
abundance: .
CDR3nt: TGTGCCAGCAGCCCCCGCGGGTGGGGGGGAACCGGGGAGCTGTTTTTT
CDR3aa: CASSPRGWGGTGELFF

d_gene: .
j_gene: TRBJ1-1
v_gene: TRBV10-3
abundance: few
CDR3nt: TGTGCCATCAGTGTACGACAGGCCACTAACACTGAAGCTTTCTTT
CDR3aa: CAISVRQATNTEAFF

d_gene: .
j_gene: TRBJ2-3
v_gene: TRBV28
abundance: few
CDR3nt: TGTGCCAGCACCCGTACCCGCGATACGCAGTATTTT
CDR3aa: CASTRTRDTQYF

d_gene: TRBD1
j_gene: TRBJ1-1
v_gene: TRBV4-3
abundance: .
CDR3nt: TGCGCCAGCAGCAACAGGGGTCGTAGCACTGAAGCTTTCTTT
CDR3aa: CASSNRGRSTEAFF

d_gene: .
j_gene: TRBJ2-3
v_gene: TRBV5-6
abundance: .
CDR3nt: TGTGCCAGCAGCTTGGTTCCCAATACGCAGTATTTT
CDR3aa: CASSLVPNTQYF

d_gene: .
j_gene: TRBJ2-5
v_gene: TRBV7-8
abundance: .
CDR3nt: TGTGCCAGCAGCCCTAGGGGTGGGGGGCAAGAGACCCAGTACTTC
CDR3aa: CASSPRGGGQETQYF

d_gene: TRBD1
j_gene: TRBJ2-5
v_gene: TRBV27
abundance: .
CDR3nt: TGTGCCAGCAGTTCAGCGGGGACAGGGGAACGGACCCAGTACTTC
CDR3aa: CASSSAGTGERTQYF

d_gene: TRBD2
j_gene: TRBJ2-1
v_gene: TRBV9
abundance: .
CDR3nt: TGTGCCAGCAGCGTAGCTGTAGCGGGAGCCCATGAGCAGTTCTTC
CDR3aa: CASSVAVAGAHEQFF

d_gene: .
j_gene: TRBJ2-2
v_gene: TRBV15
abundance: .
CDR3nt: TGTGCCACCAGCAAGGGGGCTGGAGTGGACACCGGGGGGCTGTTTTTT
CDR3aa: CATSKGAGVDTGGLFF

d_gene: .
j_gene: TRBJ2-7
v_gene: TRBV2
abundance: .
CDR3nt: TGTGCCAGCAGCAGGAGCTCCTACGAGCAGTACTTC
CDR3aa: CASSRSSYEQYF

d_gene: .
j_gene: TRBJ1-1
v_gene: TRBV15
abundance: .
CDR3nt: TGTGCCACCAGCACATCCTTGGCCGGGGCTGAAGCTTTCTTT
CDR3aa: CATSTSLAGAEAFF

d_gene: .
j_gene: TRBJ1-5
v_gene: TRBV20-1
abundance: few
CDR3nt: TGCAGTGCTGGGCCCCAGCATTTT
CDR3aa: CSAGPQHF

d_gene: .
j_gene: TRBJ2-5
v_gene: TRBV28
abundance: .
CDR3nt: TGTGCCAGCAGTTTCGGAGCGGTGAAGGAGACCCAGTACTTC
CDR3aa: CASSFGAVKETQYF

d_gene: .
j_gene: TRBJ1-1
v_gene: TRBV5-1
abundance: once
CDR3nt: TGCGCCAGCAGCCCCCATGTTGTGGTAAGAGAGAACACTGAAGCTTTCTTT
CDR3aa: CASSPHVVVRENTEAFF

d_gene: .
j_gene: TRBJ2-2
v_gene: TRBV5-1
abundance: many
CDR3nt: TGCGCCAGCAGAGAGTTGGGACGGCGGACAGCCGCGAACACCGGGGAGCTGTTTTTT
CDR3aa: CASRELGRRTAANTGELFF

d_gene: TRBD1
j_gene: TRBJ1-1
v_gene: TRBV7-9
abundance: .
CDR3nt: TGTGCCAGCAGCCAACTCGAGGGGGCGAGGGCTGAAGCTTTCTTT
CDR3aa: CASSQLEGARAEAFF

d_gene: .
j_gene: TRBJ2-7
v_gene: TRBV9
abundance: once
CDR3nt: TGTGCCAGCAGCCAGGATCCCGGGTCCGAGCAGTACTTC
CDR3aa: CASSQDPGSEQYF

d_gene: TRBD1
j_gene: TRBJ2-2
v_gene: TRBV5-1
abundance: .
CDR3nt: TGCGCCAGCAGCTTGGCCAGACCCGGGACAGGGCGCACCGGGGAGCTGTTTTTT
CDR3aa: CASSLARPGTGRTGELFF

d_gene: .
j_gene: TRBJ1-2
v_gene: TRBV6-6
abundance: .
CDR3nt: TGTGCCAGCAGTGATGGAAGGACAGAAGTAAATGGCTACACCTTC
CDR3aa: CASSDGRTEVNGYTF

d_gene: .
j_gene: TRBJ2-6
v_gene: TRBV28
abundance: .
CDR3nt: TGTGCCAGCACCACTTCCTCTGGGGCCAACGTCCTGACTTTC
CDR3aa: CASTTSSGANVLTF

d_gene: .
j_gene: TRBJ2-7
v_gene: TRBV27
abundance: many
CDR3nt: TGTGCCAGCAGTTCTCAACGGGACGGGAACGAGCAGTACTTC
CDR3aa: CASSSQRDGNEQYF

d_gene: .
j_gene: TRBJ2-4
v_gene: TRBV18
abundance: .
CDR3nt: TGTGCCAGCTCACCCCCATCGGGGGTCAAAAACATTCAGTACTTC
CDR3aa: CASSPPSGVKNIQYF

d_gene: TRBD1
j_gene: TRBJ1-1
v_gene: TRBV7-3
abundance: few
CDR3nt: TGTGCCAGCAGCCCGATAGACAGGGGGAACACTGAAGCTTTCTTT
CDR3aa: CASSPIDRGNTEAFF

d_gene: TRBD2
j_gene: TRBJ2-1
v_gene: TRBV7-9
abundance: .
CDR3nt: TGTGCCAGCAGCTCTCTACTAGCGGGAGTGTTCGGAGACCATGAGCAGTTCTTC
CDR3aa: CASSSLLAGVFGDHEQFF